This T cell receptor (beta chain) was identified during a study of blood T cell repertoires in COVID-19. Study background: Spain, Italy and the United States supplied samples that represented acute and convalescent COVID-19. PBMCs, B-cell-depleted T cells, or T cells were the source of the cDNA or gDNA that made up the material.

CDR3 size: 12 residues. V shed 11 bases and J 6 bases; nucleotides not matched to a gene: 5. Germline CDR1 KGHDR, CDR2 SFDVKD. Clones were sequenced by immunoSEQ multiplex PCR, and TCRdb holds only the in-frame ones, with some missing. The table includes about 220,000 clones, over 70% detected once. The sample was peripheral blood. The chain carries TRBV24-1 and TRBJ2-2; 7 positions match TRBD2. The source is a woman aged 70-85 years with acute or convalescent COVID-19. This CDR3 is CASGRGAGELFF. The CDR3 nucleotides are TGTGCCAGCGGGAGAGGGGCCGGGGAGCTGTTTTTT.